These T cell receptor beta chains were read from a single sample in a study of T cells in localized non-small cell lung cancer. This table comes from immunoSEQ multiplex PCR, and its TCRdb copy is limited to in-frame clones, with some not included. The table shows 61,000 or so clones, with roughly 85% occurring only once. The sequencing used peripheral blood, collected before any cancer treatment. These receptors were obtained from a woman aged 40-69 years with stage I lung adenocarcinoma. Each CDR3 is given with its conserved first and last residue. D genes are given only for firm matches. A clone size is listed for some rows: how often the clone was seen (once, few, many), or a class if it is expanded.

clone size,V gene,D gene,CDR3 protein
NA,TRBV9,NA,CASSVEGSGNTIYF
NA,TRBV5-6,TRBD2,CASSILLAGGPVNEQFF
NA,TRBV2,NA,CASRVVNEQFF
NA,TRBV29-1,TRBD2,CSARTSGGSGERYEQYF
NA,TRBV6-5,NA,CASSYSRPKWNTEAFF
few,TRBV5-1,NA,CASSRSRGGHGYTF
NA,TRBV10-2,NA,CASQSAGGINTGELFF
few,TRBV11-3,NA,CASSTNPGTEAFF
NA,TRBV29-1,NA,CSVDLPDTQYF
NA,TRBV6-5,NA,CASSPTRRQPQHF
NA,TRBV5-5,NA,CASSAPLDRHLAKNIQYF
few,TRBV27,NA,CASSLFARGDEKLFF
once,TRBV6-5,NA,CASSNLQGGHHGYTF
NA,TRBV30,NA,CAWSVNRVSPLHF
NA,TRBV18,NA,CASSPPVGRNTIYF
NA,TRBV10-3,TRBD2,CAIRGPGLAGTDTQYF
NA,TRBV10-1,NA,CASSAGGETQYF
NA,TRBV7-7,NA,CASSLIKEGELFF
NA,TRBV5-1,NA,CASSLETGTEAFF
NA,TRBV10-3,NA,CAISDLRVWKANTGELFF
NA,TRBV4-3,NA,CASSQENLGYNYGYTF
NA,TRBV10-3,TRBD1,CAISVQGAGNTEAFF
NA,TRBV7-2,NA,CASTDRGGYGYTF
NA,TRBV11-2,NA,CASSLDRQSTEAFF
NA,TRBV7-3,NA,CASSLELNNEQFF
NA,TRBV29-1,NA,CSVDDGGANEKLFF
few,TRBV5-1,TRBD1,CASSEQGVGTEAFF
NA,TRBV5-1,TRBD1,CASSTGQGAPNYGYTF
NA,TRBV19,TRBD2,CASSIRGGSSYEQYF
few,TRBV5-1,TRBD1,CASSTGGNSPLHF
NA,TRBV6-6,NA,CASSYRQAITYEQYF
NA,TRBV10-3,NA,CAISEYQGTDTQYF
NA,TRBV7-2,TRBD2,CASSSSPGLAKTQYF
NA,TRBV4-3,NA,CASSPGRLSYEQYF
NA,TRBV27,NA,CASSSLRRAGVYGYTF
NA,TRBV20-1,TRBD1,CSATGGYEQYF
NA,TRBV28,NA,CASGEGGNGDTQYF
NA,TRBV6-6,NA,CATMTVVSETQYF
NA,TRBV7-2,NA,CASSLPGSHGYTF
NA,TRBV19,NA,CASSISWVGTDTQYF
NA,TRBV6-1,TRBD2,CASSEGGGASGTQYF